Below, 23 T cell receptor beta chains from the same sample are listed, as sequenced in a study of T-cell memory formation after mild COVID-19 (dated by TCRdb to the early 2020s). The library relied on 5' RACE. The sample was run on an Illumina NovaSeq 6000. In TCRdb, the public reads were trimmed at Q25 with fastp and aligned with MiXCR, with productive beta chains retained. Rows merge per CDR3 protein into single entries with the most common DNA and genes. The sample records approximately 150,000 distinct CDR3 sequences, approximately 15% of which are singletons. The ten largest clones take up 12% to 15% of the sample. What was sequenced was PBMCs or a T cell subset sorted from them (not recorded which). The receptors were sampled from an adult woman who had mild COVID-19 (a few samples of this study predate the infection). The sample titles of this study are shuffled in the database, so cell type and time point are left out; the donor was told from shared clones.

This chain uses TRBV6-2 or TRBV6-3 with TRBJ2-5; D unclear. CDR1 and CDR2 (germline): MNHEY, SVGEGT. V was trimmed by 3 bases and J by 1 base, leaving 3 bases between them. The CDR3 covers 12 residues. The CDR3 spells CASSYIQETQYF. Here the CDR3 DNA reads TGTGCCAGCAGTTATATCCAAGAGACCCAGTACTTC.

This clonotype was seen a handful of times. The rearrangement uses TRBV18 and TRBJ1-1; 9 bases agree with TRBD1. Trimming took 5 bases from V and 12 from J; bases not matched to a gene: 7. The CDR3 length is 12 residues. Germline V gene lookup returns CDR1 KGHSH and CDR2 LQKENI. The CDR3 nucleotides are TGTGCCAGCTCATCCGGGACAGGGATAACTTTCTTT. Translated: CASSSGTGITFF.

This clonotype was observed a few times. The chain employs TRBV7-2 and TRBJ2-2; the D is unclear. The CDR3 is 14 residues long. Germline assignment: CDR1 SGHTA and CDR2 FQGNSA. The germline V and J ends were trimmed by 7 bases and 3 bases, with 12 bases remaining between them. CDR3 coding DNA: TGTGCCAGCACCATAGACTCCCACACCGGGGAGCTGTTTTTT. It codes for CASTIDSHTGELFF.

This clonotype was observed many times. The chain joins TRBV7-3 to TRBJ2-1; D is unresolved. The CDR3 spans 14 residues. V lost 2 bases, J lost 4 bases, and 9 bases lay in between. CDR1 SGHTA and CDR2 FQGTGA come from the germline V gene. The CDR3 spells CASSLSPAYNEQFF. The CDR3 region has the DNA TGTGCCAGCAGCTTATCCCCAGCATACAATGAGCAGTTCTTC.

The rearrangement uses TRBV7-6 and TRBJ2-2, with TRBD1 as a possible D gene (5 bases). From germline, CDR1 is SGHVS and CDR2 FNYEAQ. This CDR3 has 13 residues. V was trimmed by 7 bases and J by 3 bases, leaving 9 bases between them. The CDR3, as DNA: TGTGCCAGCACGCTAGGGGACACCGGGGAGCTGTTTTTT. This translates into CASTLGDTGELFF.

The chain carries TRBV12-3 or TRBV12-4 and TRBJ2-5; 9 nucleotides match TRBD1. CDR3 length: 16 amino acids. Losses at the gene ends were 1 base for V and 2 bases for J; bases not matched to a gene: 5. DNA for the CDR3: TGTGCCAGCAGTTTAGGAGGGACAGGGCAGCAAGAGACCCAGTACTTC. Encoded protein: CASSLGGTGQQETQYF.

This clonotype was counted a few times. V usage is TRBV29-1 and J usage is TRBJ2-7; 7 positions agree with TRBD1. The germline gives CDR1 SQVTM, CDR2 ANQGSEA. The junction had 24 bases not matched to a gene; V was cut back by 3 bases and J by 7 bases. This CDR3 has 18 residues. The CDR3 spells CSVEDRAGTASLTLEQYF. CDR3 coding DNA: TGCAGCGTTGAGGATCGGGCCGGGACAGCCAGCTTGACCCTGGAGCAGTACTTC.

J is TRBJ2-5 and V is TRBV7-9; weak D call: TRBD1 (5 bases). Germline V gene lookup returns CDR1 SEHNR and CDR2 FQNEAQ (reference sequence). This CDR3 comprises 15 residues. Trimming pared 5 bases from V and 2 bases from J, leaving 15 bases between. The CDR3 DNA reads TGTGCCAGCAGCACCCAGGGTCGTTCACAAGAGACCCAGTACTTC. Translation gives CASSTQGRSQETQYF.

This clonotype was detected a few times. This chain links TRBV7-9 with TRBJ2-1; either TRBD1 or TRBD2 may fit D (5 bases each). Germline assignment: CDR1 SEHNR and CDR2 FQNEAQ (reference sequence). V was trimmed by 7 bases and J by 5 bases, leaving 15 bases between them. This CDR3 is built from 14 residues. In DNA form, the CDR3 reads TGTGCCAGCAACCTGGGGCGGGTGAACAATGAGCAGTTCTTC. Translating it yields CASNLGRVNNEQFF.

This clonotype was found a few times. CDR3 nucleotides: TGTGCCAGCAGCCAGGGACTAGCGGGCGTGGACGAGCAGTACTTC. This translates into CASSQGLAGVDEQYF. The V and J genes are TRBV7-3 and TRBJ2-7, with 12 bases identical to TRBD2. Germline V gene data show CDR1 as SGHTA and CDR2 as FQGTGA. The CDR3 runs to 15 residues. V was clipped by 5 bases and J by 5 bases; unmatched bases: 7.

This clonotype was counted a few times. The rearrangement joins TRBV6-5 to TRBJ2-1; 7 bases fit TRBD2. Trimming took 8 bases from V and 5 from J; bases not matched to a gene: 6. This CDR3 has 13 amino acids. Germline V gene lookup returns CDR1 MNHEY and CDR2 SVGAGI. The DNA of the CDR3 is TGTGCCAGCTTTCCTAGCGGAAACAATGAGCAGTTCTTC. Amino acid sequence: CASFPSGNNEQFF.

This chain joins TRBV21-1 and TRBJ2-3; the table's D call, TRBD2, was not checked against the DNA. TRBV21-1 is noted as a pseudogene. The CDR3 loop spans 17 amino acids. The CDR3 is CASSKASPGGLTDTQYF. CDR3 nucleotides: TGTGCCAGCAGCAAAGCTAGCCCGGGAGGGCTCACAGATACGCAGTATTTT.

This clonotype occurred a few times. The gene calls are TRBV3-1 and TRBJ2-3; D may be TRBD2 (5 bases). V was cut by 4 bases and J by 11 bases, with 25 bases left in between. Per the germline V gene, CDR1 is LGHDT and CDR2 is YNNKEL (reference sequence). The CDR3 loop spans 16 amino acids. The CDR3 spells CASSPKLGPGLVKQYF. CDR3 bases: TGTGCCAGCAGCCCCAAGCTGGGCCCGGGGTTAGTGAAGCAGTATTTT.

This clonotype appeared a few times. The chain employs TRBV7-9 and TRBJ2-7; 7 nucleotides match TRBD2. The germline V gene encodes CDR1 SEHNR and CDR2 FQNEAQ (reference sequence). The trim removed 4 bases at V and 3 bases at J, leaving 12 bases unmatched. The CDR3 has 16 residues. CDR3 sequence: CASSSSGRGPFYEQYF. CDR3 bases: TGTGCCAGCAGCTCTTCGGGGAGGGGCCCCTTCTACGAGCAGTACTTC. The full variable domain, with the rest looked up from reference TRBV7-9 and TRBJ2-7, is DTGVSQNPRHKITKRGQNVTFRCDPISEHNRLYWYRQTLGQGPEFLTYFQNEAQLEKSRLLSDRFSAERPKGSFSTLEIQRTEQGDSAMYLCASSSSGRGPFYEQYFGPGTRLTVT.

In its sample, this clonotype was seen a few times. J is TRBJ2-5 and V is TRBV5-1; D gene uncertain. The CDR3 extends over 14 amino acids. V was clipped by 4 bases and J by 1 base, with 11 bases between them. Germline V gene sequence: CDR1 SGHRS, CDR2 YFSETQ. This CDR3 reads CASSPSAFQETQYF. CDR3 nucleotides: TGCGCCAGCAGCCCCTCAGCTTTCCAAGAGACCCAGTACTTC.

CDR3 residues: CATSGRLPGRVETQYF. The CDR3 DNA sequence: TGTGCCACCAGCGGCCGACTTCCCGGGAGGGTCGAAACCCAGTACTTC. V usage is TRBV15 and J usage is TRBJ2-5; 8 bases map to TRBD2. The CDR3 covers 16 residues. The ends lost 5 bases at V and 8 bases at J; junction bases unmatched: 16. Germline assignment: CDR1 LNHNV and CDR2 YYDKDF (reference sequence).

This clonotype was seen a handful of times. This rearrangement joins TRBV12-3 or TRBV12-4 to TRBJ1-1; TRBD1 agrees at 10 bases. The ends lost 10 bases at V and 3 bases at J; junction bases unmatched: 14. The CDR3 has 16 amino acids. The CDR3, as DNA: TGTGCCATCCCAGAGACTGACAGGGGGCCTCACACTGAAGCTTTCTTT. Its protein is CAIPETDRGPHTEAFF.

This clonotype occurred a few times. The J gene is TRBJ2-1, the V gene TRBV12-3 or TRBV12-4; 7 bases align to TRBD2. The CDR3 covers 15 residues. V lost 5 bases, J lost 3 bases, and 7 bases stayed unmatched. The CDR3 spells CASSPSGTNYNEQFF. CDR3 sequence (DNA): TGTGCCAGCAGTCCCTCCGGGACTAACTACAATGAGCAGTTCTTC.

The chain carries TRBV30 and TRBJ2-4; D not resolved. V dropped 1 base and J dropped 4 bases, with 8 bases sitting between them. This CDR3 is built from 13 residues. CDR1 and CDR2 (germline): GTSNPN, SVGIG (reference sequence). CDR3 residues: CAWSDSLKNIQYF. CDR3 nucleotides: TGTGCCTGGAGTGATAGCCTAAAAAACATTCAGTACTTC. The full variable domain, with the rest looked up from reference TRBV30 and TRBJ2-4, is SQTIHQWPATLVQPVGSPLSLECTVEGTSNPNLYWYRQAAGRGLQLLFYSVGIGQISSEVPQNLSASRPQDRQFILSSKKLLLSDSGFYLCAWSDSLKNIQYFGAGTRLSVL.

This clonotype was seen a handful of times. V and J are TRBV5-6 and TRBJ2-7; 8 nucleotides agree with TRBD1. J gave up 3 bases and V 0 bases, and 2 bases lay outside the gene matches. Per germline, CDR1 SGHDT and CDR2 YYEEEE. This CDR3 is 14 amino acids long. The CDR3 DNA follows: TGTGCCAGCAGCTTGGGGGGACAGGACTACGAGCAGTACTTC. It is translated as CASSLGGQDYEQYF.

The chain employs TRBV7-9 and TRBJ1-1; D unclear. The germline CDR1 and CDR2 sequences are SEHNR and FQNEAQ (reference sequence). The CDR3 spans 14 residues. Trimming removed 5 bases from V and 3 bases from J, with 13 bases in between. CDR3 DNA sequence: TGTGCCAGCAGCCCACAGTCGAGGGACACTGAAGCTTTCTTT. Translating it yields CASSPQSRDTEAFF.

Of note for this clonotype: A much larger clone is a single base away; this may be a read error. The V and J genes are TRBV14 and TRBJ2-1; no firm D call. Trimming left V 5 bases short and J 6 bases short, with 5 bases between. Germline V gene sequence: CDR1 SGHDN, CDR2 FVKESK. The CDR3 length is 11 residues. CDR3 sequence: CASSIANEQFF. The CDR3 coding sequence is TGTGCCAGCAGCATAGCCAATGAGCAGTTCTTC.

This clonotype came up a few times. This chain connects TRBV7-6 to TRBJ2-5; the match to TRBD1 covers 12 bases. Unmatched junction bases numbered 4, after V lost 5 bases and J lost 3 bases. The CDR3 loop spans 15 amino acids. Per germline, CDR1 SGHVS and CDR2 FNYEAQ. The CDR3 region is CASSQGTGGKETQYF. The CDR3 nucleotides read TGTGCCAGCAGCCAGGGGACAGGGGGCAAAGAGACCCAGTACTTC.